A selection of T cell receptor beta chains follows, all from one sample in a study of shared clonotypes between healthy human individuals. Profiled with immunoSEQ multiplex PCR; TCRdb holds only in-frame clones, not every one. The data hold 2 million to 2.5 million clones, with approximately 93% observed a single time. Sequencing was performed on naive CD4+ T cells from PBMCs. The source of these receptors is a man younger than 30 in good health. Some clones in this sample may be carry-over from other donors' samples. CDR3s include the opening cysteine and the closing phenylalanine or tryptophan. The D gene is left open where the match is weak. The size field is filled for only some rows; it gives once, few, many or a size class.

CDR3: CATRQGLYQETQYF
DNA: TGTGCCACTCGACAGGGGTTATACCAAGAGACCCAGTACTTC
length: 14
V: TRBV19
J: TRBJ2-5
size: .
D: TRBD1

CDR3: CASSLWQGAYEQYF
DNA: TGTGCCAGCAGTTTGTGGCAGGGGGCCTACGAGCAGTACTTC
length: 14
V: TRBV27
J: TRBJ2-7
size: .
D: TRBD1

CDR3: CASSWDISYEQYF
DNA: TGTGCCAGCAGTTGGGACATCTCCTACGAGCAGTACTTC
length: 13
V: TRBV28
J: TRBJ2-7
size: once
D: .

CDR3: CASSITSGRAADTQYF
DNA: TGTGCCAGTAGTATTACTAGCGGGAGAGCAGCAGATACGCAGTATTTT
length: 16
V: TRBV19
J: TRBJ2-3
size: .
D: TRBD2

CDR3: CASSQDGSRREKLFF
DNA: TGCGCCAGCAGCCAAGACGGGAGCAGGCGGGAAAAACTGTTTTTT
length: 15
V: TRBV4-3
J: TRBJ1-4
size: .
D: .

CDR3: CASSPGTTYEQYF
DNA: TGTGCCAGCTCACCCGGGACTACCTACGAGCAGTACTTC
length: 13
V: TRBV18
J: TRBJ2-7
size: .
D: TRBD2

CDR3: CASILGRGGPQPQHF
DNA: TGTGCCAGCATCCTTGGGAGGGGGGGTCCGCAGCCCCAGCATTTT
length: 15
V: TRBV28
J: TRBJ1-5
size: once
D: .

CDR3: CASTGNNEKLFF
DNA: TGTGCCAGCACCGGGAACAATGAAAAACTGTTTTTT
length: 12
V: TRBV28
J: TRBJ1-4
size: few
D: .

CDR3: CASSSLRLEEKLFF
DNA: TGTGCCAGCAGTTCTCTCCGGCTGGAAGAAAAACTGTTTTTT
length: 14
V: TRBV28
J: TRBJ1-4
size: .
D: .

CDR3: CAITGGKNGYTF
DNA: TGTGCCATCACAGGGGGCAAGAATGGCTACACCTTC
length: 12
V: TRBV28
J: TRBJ1-2
size: .
D: TRBD1

CDR3: CAISEAAGTYNEQFF
DNA: TGTGCCATCAGTGAGGCGGCGGGGACCTACAATGAGCAGTTCTTC
length: 15
V: TRBV10-3
J: TRBJ2-1
size: once
D: .

CDR3: CASSLAASTDTQYF
DNA: TGTGCCAGCAGCTTAGCCGCTAGCACAGATACGCAGTATTTT
length: 14
V: TRBV7-2
J: TRBJ2-3
size: .
D: .

CDR3: CASSRFPSISSYEQYF
DNA: TGTGCCAGCAGCCGCTTCCCCAGCATTAGCTCCTACGAGCAGTACTTC
length: 16
V: TRBV27
J: TRBJ2-7
size: once
D: .

CDR3: CASSLDLLNSYNEQFF
DNA: TGCGCCAGCAGCTTGGATCTGCTGAACAGCTACAATGAGCAGTTCTTC
length: 16
V: TRBV5-1
J: TRBJ2-1
size: .
D: .

CDR3: CASRYLRDGYTF
DNA: TGTGCAAGTCGGTACCTTCGGGATGGCTACACCTTC
length: 12
V: TRBV12-2
J: TRBJ1-2
size: .
D: .

CDR3: CASSILGQGNTEAFF
DNA: TGTGCCAGTAGTATACTTGGACAGGGAAACACTGAAGCTTTCTTT
length: 15
V: TRBV19
J: TRBJ1-1
size: few
D: TRBD1

CDR3: CASSQGGRSTSNYGYTF
DNA: TGCGCCAGCAGCCAAGGGGGACGCTCTACCTCCAACTATGGCTACACCTTC
length: 17
V: TRBV4-1
J: TRBJ1-2
size: .
D: .

CDR3: CASSPRQGAGYEQYF
DNA: TGTGCCAGCTCACCAAGACAGGGGGCCGGCTACGAGCAGTACTTC
length: 15
V: TRBV18
J: TRBJ2-7
size: .
D: TRBD1

CDR3: CASSLRGVSEQFF
DNA: TGTGCCAGTAGTCTGCGGGGGGTTAGTGAGCAGTTCTTC
length: 13
V: TRBV19
J: TRBJ2-1
size: .
D: TRBD2

CDR3: CASSPLETGVEQYF
DNA: TGTGCCAGCTCACCACTTGAGACAGGGGTCGAGCAGTACTTC
length: 14
V: TRBV18
J: TRBJ2-7
size: .
D: TRBD1

CDR3: CASSPGPLEHNEQFF
DNA: TGTGCCAGCAGCCCCGGGCCTTTAGAACACAATGAGCAGTTCTTC
length: 15
V: TRBV6-6
J: TRBJ2-1
size: .
D: .

CDR3: CASTPALGTETYEQYF
DNA: TGTGCCAGCACTCCAGCATTGGGGACAGAAACCTACGAGCAGTACTTC
length: 16
V: TRBV28
J: TRBJ2-7
size: .
D: TRBD1

CDR3: CASRVGLAGVYNEQFF
DNA: TGTGCCAGCAGGGTGGGACTAGCGGGAGTATACAATGAGCAGTTCTTC
length: 16
V: TRBV2
J: TRBJ2-1
size: .
D: TRBD2

CDR3: CAWLGFRTDTQYF
DNA: TGTGCCTGGTTGGGCTTTCGCACAGATACGCAGTATTTT
length: 13
V: TRBV30
J: TRBJ2-3
size: .
D: .

CDR3: CSAARDRSYF
DNA: TGCAGTGCTGCTCGGGACAGATCGTACTTC
length: 10
V: TRBV20-1
J: TRBJ2-7
size: .
D: TRBD1

CDR3: CASSLRAGSSTDTQYF
DNA: TGTGCCAGCAGCTTGAGGGCAGGTTCCAGCACAGATACGCAGTATTTT
length: 16
V: TRBV7-3
J: TRBJ2-3
size: .
D: .

CDR3: CASSRTGTPGDEQYF
DNA: TGTGCCAGCAGTCGGACAGGGACCCCCGGGGACGAGCAGTACTTC
length: 15
V: TRBV6-5
J: TRBJ2-7
size: .
D: TRBD1

CDR3: CASSQGLSRGAAKNIQYF
DNA: TGCGCCAGCAGCCAAGGATTAAGTCGGGGCGCGGCCAAAAACATTCAGTACTTC
length: 18
V: TRBV4-1
J: TRBJ2-4
size: .
D: .

CDR3: CASSWGARSSYEQYF
DNA: TGTGCCAGCAGCTGGGGGGCCCGAAGCTCCTACGAGCAGTACTTC
length: 15
V: TRBV5-5
J: TRBJ2-7
size: once
D: .

CDR3: CASSSTVDNEQFF
DNA: TGTGCCAGCAGCTCAACAGTGGACAATGAGCAGTTCTTC
length: 13
V: TRBV11-2
J: TRBJ2-1
size: .
D: .

CDR3: CASSERVEQFF
DNA: TGTGCCAGCAGTGAGCGGGTTGAGCAGTTCTTC
length: 11
V: TRBV6-1
J: TRBJ2-1
size: .
D: .

CDR3: CASSLESRVNTEAFF
DNA: TGCGCCAGCAGCTTGGAGTCCAGGGTCAACACTGAAGCTTTCTTT
length: 15
V: TRBV5-1
J: TRBJ1-1
size: .
D: .

CDR3: CASSEGIWAEAFF
DNA: TGTGCCAGCTCCGAGGGGATCTGGGCTGAAGCTTTCTTT
length: 13
V: TRBV18
J: TRBJ1-1
size: .
D: .

CDR3: CASSSLRWGRTEAFF
DNA: TGTGCCAGCAGTTCCCTGAGGTGGGGCCGGACCGAAGCTTTCTTT
length: 15
V: TRBV28
J: TRBJ1-1
size: .
D: .

CDR3: CASSSPGLAVQLSGANVLTF
DNA: TGTGCCAGCAGTTCGCCGGGACTAGCGGTTCAATTATCTGGGGCCAACGTCCTGACTTTC
length: 20
V: TRBV28
J: TRBJ2-6
size: .
D: TRBD2

CDR3: CAGIMDGNYGYTF
DNA: TGCGCCGGTATCATGGACGGAAACTATGGCTACACCTTC
length: 13
V: TRBV5-1
J: TRBJ1-2
size: .
D: .

CDR3: CASSFSGQGASEQFF
DNA: TGTGCCAGCAGCTTCTCAGGACAGGGGGCTAGTGAGCAGTTCTTC
length: 15
V: TRBV5-8
J: TRBJ2-1
size: .
D: TRBD1

CDR3: CASSVRAGPPYEQYF
DNA: TGTGCCAGCAGCGTGAGGGCAGGGCCCCCCTACGAGCAGTACTTC
length: 15
V: TRBV9
J: TRBJ2-7
size: .
D: .

CDR3: CATRDIGGLYNEQFF
DNA: TGTGCCACCCGGGACATCGGCGGCTTATACAATGAGCAGTTCTTC
length: 15
V: TRBV15
J: TRBJ2-1
size: .
D: .

CDR3: CASSLGFEGARVEAFF
DNA: TGCGCCAGCAGCTTGGGATTTGAGGGGGCTCGAGTTGAAGCTTTCTTT
length: 16
V: TRBV5-1
J: TRBJ1-1
size: once
D: TRBD1

CDR3: CASRVNRYQPQHF
DNA: TGTGCCAGTAGGGTTAACAGGTATCAGCCCCAGCATTTT
length: 13
V: TRBV19
J: TRBJ1-5
size: .
D: .

CDR3: CASNGNGVGNSNQPQHF
DNA: TGCGCCAGCAATGGGAATGGGGTGGGGAATAGCAATCAGCCCCAGCATTTT
length: 17
V: TRBV10-1
J: TRBJ1-5
size: .
D: .

CDR3: CASTWNSNQPQHF
DNA: TGTGCCAGTACCTGGAATAGCAATCAGCCCCAGCATTTT
length: 13
V: TRBV19
J: TRBJ1-5
size: .
D: .

CDR3: CASSQFSGTGGWNEQFF
DNA: TGCGCCAGCAGCCAATTCTCCGGGACAGGGGGCTGGAATGAGCAGTTCTTC
length: 17
V: TRBV5-1
J: TRBJ2-1
size: .
D: TRBD1

CDR3: CASSLLSLDTGELFF
DNA: TGTGCCAGCAGTTTGTTGTCCTTGGACACCGGGGAGCTGTTTTTT
length: 15
V: TRBV27
J: TRBJ2-2
size: .
D: .

CDR3: CASSLVGSVNTGELFF
DNA: TGCGCCAGCAGCTTGGTTGGCAGTGTTAACACCGGGGAGCTGTTTTTT
length: 16
V: TRBV5-1
J: TRBJ2-2
size: once
D: .

CDR3: CASSPLTRLAGGPKTGEQYF
DNA: TGCGCCAGCAGTCCACTAACAAGGCTAGCGGGAGGACCTAAAACCGGCGAGCAGTACTTC
length: 20
V: TRBV5-1
J: TRBJ2-7
size: .
D: TRBD2

CDR3: CASSFLAGAPDEQFF
DNA: TGCGCCAGCAGCTTCCTAGCGGGAGCGCCGGATGAGCAGTTCTTC
length: 15
V: TRBV5-1
J: TRBJ2-1
size: .
D: TRBD2

CDR3: CASRTSGTSANEQFF
DNA: TGTGCCAGCAGAACCTCCGGGACTAGCGCTAATGAGCAGTTCTTC
length: 15
V: TRBV27
J: TRBJ2-1
size: .
D: TRBD2

CDR3: CASSRSETYNEQFF
DNA: TGTGCCAGCAGCCGTAGCGAAACCTACAATGAGCAGTTCTTC
length: 14
V: TRBV4-2
J: TRBJ2-1
size: once
D: .

CDR3: CASSQVELAGLGDTQYF
DNA: TGCGCCAGCAGCCAAGTTGAACTAGCGGGATTGGGGGATACGCAGTATTTT
length: 17
V: TRBV4-1
J: TRBJ2-3
size: once
D: TRBD2

CDR3: CASSLRLADPPYEQYF
DNA: TGCGCCAGCAGCTTGCGTTTGGCAGATCCCCCCTACGAGCAGTACTTC
length: 16
V: TRBV5-1
J: TRBJ2-7
size: once
D: .

CDR3: CASSLRVGEAFF
DNA: TGTGCCAGCAGTTTAAGAGTTGGTGAAGCTTTCTTT
length: 12
V: TRBV28
J: TRBJ1-1
size: .
D: .

CDR3: CASSFLGQGEVGYTF
DNA: TGTGCCAGCAGCTTTTTAGGTCAGGGGGAGGTTGGCTACACCTTC
length: 15
V: TRBV5-6
J: TRBJ1-2
size: .
D: TRBD1

CDR3: CASSLQPWRDRTLRQYF
DNA: TGCGCCAGCAGCCTCCAACCTTGGCGGGACAGAACCCTCAGGCAGTACTTC
length: 17
V: TRBV4-1
J: TRBJ2-7
size: .
D: .